These 22 T cell receptor beta chains were sequenced from one sample in a study of blood T cell repertoires in COVID-19. Assay used: immunoSEQ multiplex PCR; TCRdb lists only in-frame clones, some missing. The sample shows some 140,000 clones, approximately 84% of them seen only once. Sequences were obtained from peripheral blood. These receptor sequences come from a woman over 75 with acute or convalescent COVID-19.

J is TRBJ1-2 and V is TRBV7-9; the match to TRBD1 covers 8 bases. Trimming at V came to 5 bases and at J to 8 bases, leaving 7 bases not matched to a gene. In germline, CDR1 is SEHNR, CDR2 FQNEAQ (reference sequence). This CDR3 has 13 amino acids. This chain's CDR3 is CASSQDRVTGYTF. DNA for the CDR3: TGTGCCAGCAGCCAGGACAGGGTTACGGGCTACACCTTC.

The CDR3 DNA follows: TGTGCCAGTAGTTCGCTACTAGCGGGGGTTTCTGGGGCCAACGTCCTGACTTTC. Amino acid sequence: CASSSLLAGVSGANVLTF. The chain joins TRBV19 to TRBJ2-6; TRBD2 matches 11 bases. The CDR3 runs 18 residues. Germline V lookup: CDR1 LNHDA, CDR2 SQIVND (reference sequence). J lost 1 base, V lost 5 bases, and 7 bases had no gene match. The whole variable domain, filled in from reference TRBV19 and TRBJ2-6, reads DGGITQSPKYLFRKEGQNVTLSCEQNLNHDAMYWYRQDPGQGLRLIYYSQIVNDFQKGDIAEGYSVSREKKESFPLTVTSAQKNPTAFYLCASSSLLAGVSGANVLTFGAGSRLTVL.

This clone was counted once. This sequence joins TRBV9 and TRBJ2-7; 9 positions match TRBD2. This CDR3 region has 15 residues. V lost 0 bases to trimming and J lost 2 bases; unmatched junction nucleotides: 3. From germline, CDR1 is SGDLS and CDR2 YYNGEE. The CDR3 protein is CASSVGRGRAYEQYF. As DNA, the CDR3 is TGTGCCAGCAGCGTAGGTCGCGGGAGGGCCTACGAGCAGTACTTC. The full variable domain, its missing parts supplied by reference TRBV9 and TRBJ2-7, is DSGVTQTPKHLITATGQRVTLRCSPRSGDLSVYWYQQSLDQGLQFLIQYYNGEERAKGNILERFSAQQFPDLHSELNLSSLELGDSALYFCASSVGRGRAYEQYFGPGTRLTVT.

The rearrangement links TRBV19 to TRBJ1-2, with unresolved D. Trimming left V 7 bases short and J 2 bases short, with 14 bases between. CDR1 and CDR2 from the germline V gene are LNHDA and SQIVND (reference sequence). The CDR3 consists of 14 residues. The CDR3 loop is CASTPGLTNYGYTF. As DNA, the CDR3 is TGTGCCAGTACTCCGGGGTTGACAAACTATGGCTACACCTTC.

The CDR3 nucleotides read TGTGCCAGCAGCAAAGTAGGGGACAGGGGGCTAGGAGCTTTCTTT. It translates to CASSKVGDRGLGAFF. The gene calls are TRBV21-1 and TRBJ1-1; the table's D call, TRBD1, has no DNA check behind it. TRBV21-1 is deemed a pseudogene. The CDR3 extends over 15 amino acids.

A word on this clone: The sample has other DNA sequences that encode this CDR3 too. The chain carries TRBV3-1 (or the pseudogene TRBV3-2) and TRBJ1-6; D is uncertain. The germline V and J ends were trimmed by 3 bases and 6 bases, with 9 bases remaining between them. The germline CDR1 and CDR2 sequences are LGHDT and YNNKEL (reference sequence). CDR3 size: 14 residues. The CDR3 protein is CASSQGRSNSPLHF. The CDR3 nucleotides are TGTGCCAGCAGCCAGGGCAGATCTAATTCACCCCTCCACTTT.

The V call is TRBV5-4, the J call TRBJ2-1; TRBD2 matches 15 bases. Per germline, CDR1 SGHNT and CDR2 YYREEE (reference sequence). The CDR3 has 16 residues. V lost 2 bases, J lost 5 bases, and 2 bases stayed unmatched. The CDR3 reads CASSFGLAGGDNEQFF. For the CDR3, the DNA is TGTGCCAGCAGCTTTGGACTAGCGGGAGGGGACAATGAGCAGTTCTTC.

The chain is built from TRBV30 and TRBJ2-7, with 8 bases that match TRBD1. Germline V lookup: CDR1 GTSNPN, CDR2 SVGIG (reference sequence). The CDR3 sequence is 12 residues long. J lost 5 bases, V lost 6 bases, and 6 bases had no gene match. CDR3 DNA sequence: TGTGCCTGTCGGGACAGGTTCCACGAGCAGTACTTC. Translating it yields CACRDRFHEQYF.

This chain links TRBV28 with TRBJ2-6, with D possibly matching TRBD1 (5 bases). The CDR3 consists of 15 residues. From germline, CDR1 is MDHEN and CDR2 SYDVKM. V lost 5 bases and J lost 0, with 8 bases in between. The CDR3 loop reads CASSPRGSGANVLTF. The CDR3 DNA is TGTGCCAGCAGTCCAAGGGGCTCTGGGGCCAACGTCCTGACTTTC.

The V call is TRBV11-2, the J call TRBJ2-5, with TRBD1 matching 9 bases. This CDR3 is built from 16 residues. Trimming at V came to 5 bases and at J to 0 bases, leaving 7 bases not matched to a gene. Germline CDR1 reads SGHAT; CDR2 reads FQNNGV. The chain's CDR3 is CASSPTGGGYQETQYF. Here the CDR3 DNA reads TGTGCCAGCAGCCCCACAGGGGGCGGGTACCAAGAGACCCAGTACTTC.

The CDR3 DNA sequence: TGTGCCTGGGGGGAGACAGGGTACGAGCAGTACTTC. It is translated as CAWGETGYEQYF. V usage is TRBV30 and J usage is TRBJ2-7; TRBD1 agrees at 7 bases. CDR1 and CDR2 (germline): GTSNPN, SVGIG (reference sequence). The CDR3 totals 12 residues. V was clipped by 5 bases and J by 4 bases; unmatched bases: 5.

The rearrangement uses TRBV7-9 and TRBJ1-6; D may be TRBD1 (5 bases). The V gene's germline CDR1 is SEHNR and CDR2 FQNEAQ (reference sequence). The CDR3 consists of 15 residues. V lost 5 bases and J 2 bases, leaving 10 bases between the germline ends. The CDR3 region is CASSHDRAYNSPLHF. In DNA form, the CDR3 reads TGTGCCAGCAGCCACGACAGAGCCTATAATTCACCCCTCCACTTT.

The gene calls are TRBV3-1 (or the pseudogene TRBV3-2) and TRBJ2-7; the match to TRBD1 covers 8 bases. This CDR3 is 13 amino acids long. Germline V gene lookup returns CDR1 LGHDT and CDR2 YNNKEL (reference sequence). J was trimmed by 4 bases and V by 5 bases; bases with no gene match: 4. The DNA of the CDR3 is TGTGCCAGCAGCGAGTGGACAGGGTACGAGCAGTACTTC. Encoded protein: CASSEWTGYEQYF.

V and J are TRBV15 and TRBJ2-7; perhaps TRBD1 as D (5 bases). Germline V gene lookup returns CDR1 LNHNV and CDR2 YYDKDF (reference sequence). V was trimmed by 0 bases and J by 0 bases, leaving 18 bases between them. The CDR3 runs 18 residues. The CDR3 reads CATSREPLGQSFSYEQYF. For the CDR3, the DNA is TGTGCCACCAGCAGAGAGCCTTTGGGGCAGTCTTTCTCCTACGAGCAGTACTTC.

This chain joins TRBV3-1 (or the pseudogene TRBV3-2) and TRBJ2-3; TRBD1 matches at 7 bases. Looked up from germline, CDR1 is LGHDT and CDR2 is YNNKEL (reference sequence). Trimming removed 4 bases from V and 0 bases from J; junction bases left unmatched: 7. The CDR3 consists of 16 residues. CDR3 in amino acids: CASSPWTGTSTDTQYF. In DNA form, the CDR3 reads TGTGCCAGCAGCCCGTGGACAGGCACTAGCACAGATACGCAGTATTTT.

CDR3 sequence reads: CASSLGAGGGYTF. CDR3 sequence (DNA): TGTGCCAGCAGCTTGGGGGCAGGGGGTGGCTACACCTTC. The rearrangement uses TRBV5-6 and TRBJ1-2; 7 bases are shared with TRBD1. V shed 0 bases, J shed 7 bases, and the junction held 3 bases outside the gene matches. The CDR3 has 13 residues. CDR1 SGHDT and CDR2 YYEEEE come from the germline V gene. Based on the CDR3 plus reference TRBV5-6 and TRBJ1-2, the full variable domain is DAGVTQSPTHLIKTRGQQVTLRCSPKSGHDTVSWYQQALGQGPQFIFQYYEEEERQRGNFPDRFSGHQFPNYSSELNVNALLLGDSALYLCASSLGAGGGYTFGSGTRLTVV.

V is TRBV7-2 and J is TRBJ2-3; no clear D. The germline CDR1 and CDR2 sequences are SGHTA and FQGNSA. The V end was cut by 2 bases, the J end by 0 bases, with 12 bases between. The CDR3 covers 16 residues. DNA of the CDR3: TGTGCCAGCAGCTTATATGGCGGCCGGAGCACAGATACGCAGTATTTT. It codes for CASSLYGGRSTDTQYF.

The sample holds one count of this clone. This chain joins TRBV18 and TRBJ2-1; 15 nucleotides line up with TRBD2. Per the germline V gene, CDR1 is KGHSH and CDR2 is LQKENI. Unmatched junction bases numbered 2, after V lost 2 bases and J lost 3 bases. This CDR3 contains 17 residues. The CDR3 sequence: CASSPGTSGRSYNEQFF. The CDR3, as DNA: TGTGCCAGCTCACCAGGGACTAGCGGGAGGAGCTACAATGAGCAGTTCTTC.

V and J are TRBV15 and TRBJ2-5, with TRBD1 matching over 9 bases. Germline trimming cut 0 bases from V and 3 bases from J; bases unmatched to any gene: 5. Germline CDR1 is LNHNV and CDR2 is YYDKDF (reference sequence). This CDR3 has 16 amino acids. CDR3 region: CATSRDRDREKETQYF. CDR3 nucleotide sequence: TGTGCCACCAGCAGAGATCGGGACAGGGAGAAAGAGACCCAGTACTTC.

The chain combines TRBV19 with TRBJ2-3; the D gene is possibly TRBD2 (5 bases). The V gene lost 5 bases and the J gene lost 10 bases, with 16 bases spanning the gap. CDR1 LNHDA and CDR2 SQIVND come from the germline V gene (reference sequence). The CDR3 has 13 amino acids. CDR3 bases: TGTGCCAGTAGTCAAGGGAGAGAGGATGCGCAGTATTTT. Its translation is CASSQGREDAQYF.

Points on this clone: One junction end does not reproduce the germline sequence, and a read error may be involved. This chain links TRBV7-7 with TRBJ1-3; D remains ambiguous. CDR3 length: 17 amino acids. Germline CDR1 reads SSHAT; CDR2 reads FNYEAQ (reference sequence). In DNA form, the CDR3 reads TGTGCTAGCAGCTTATCCGCGGTGCCCTTCTCTGGAAACACCATATATTTT. It encodes CASSLSAVPFSGNTIYF.

This clone occurred a few times. The chain uses TRBV10-2 and TRBJ2-2, with D perhaps matching TRBD2 (6 bases). The CDR3 totals 12 residues. Trimming stripped 0 bases from V and 13 bases from J, with 9 bases between. Per germline, CDR1 WSHSY and CDR2 SAAADI. The CDR3 sequence: CASSESRGMLFF. The CDR3 nucleotides read TGCGCCAGCAGTGAGTCTCGGGGGATGCTGTTTTTT.